This T cell receptor (beta chain) was found in a study of T cells in Graves' hyperthyroidism and ophthalmopathy. Study overall: Peripheral blood was drawn at first diagnosis, prior to all treatment.

The CDR3 has 13 amino acids. The germline gives CDR1 MGHRA, CDR2 YSYEKL. V was clipped by 3 bases and J by 5 bases; unmatched bases: 3. This clonotype turned up a few times. The CDR3 regions of TCR beta were amplified from RNA transcripts. The HTBI primer set drove a first-round RT-PCR of the TCR CDR3. TCRdb ran MiXCR on the multiplex PCR reads and lists one entry per CDR3 protein. In the table there are roughly 840,000 distinct CDR3 sequences, over 35% of which are singletons. This TCR was sampled from a man aged 18 to 30 with Graves' hyperthyroidism. V is TRBV4-1 and J is TRBJ2-7; 8 bases are a match to TRBD2. The sample consisted of blood. CDR3 protein: CASSHGLANEQYF. The CDR3 DNA reads as TGCGCCAGCAGCCACGGACTAGCAAACGAGCAGTACTTC.